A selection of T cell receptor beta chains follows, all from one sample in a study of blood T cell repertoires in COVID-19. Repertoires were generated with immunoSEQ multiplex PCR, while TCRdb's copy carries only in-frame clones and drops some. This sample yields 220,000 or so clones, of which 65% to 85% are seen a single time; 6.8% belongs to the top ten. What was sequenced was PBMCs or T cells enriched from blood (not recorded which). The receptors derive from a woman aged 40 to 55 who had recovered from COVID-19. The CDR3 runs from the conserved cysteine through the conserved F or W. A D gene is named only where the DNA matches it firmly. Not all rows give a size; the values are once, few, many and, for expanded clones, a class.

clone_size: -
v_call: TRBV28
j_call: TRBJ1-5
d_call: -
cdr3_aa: CASRYQGLINQPQHF
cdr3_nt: TGTGCCAGCAGGTATCAGGGTCTTATCAATCAGCCCCAGCATTTT

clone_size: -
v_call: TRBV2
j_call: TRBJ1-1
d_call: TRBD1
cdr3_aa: CASSEARQGAAEAFF
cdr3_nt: TGTGCCAGCAGTGAAGCGAGGCAGGGGGCGGCTGAAGCTTTCTTT

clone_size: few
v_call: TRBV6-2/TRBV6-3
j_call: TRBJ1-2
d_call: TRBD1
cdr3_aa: CASSPTSGTVYGYTF
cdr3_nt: TGTGCCAGCAGTCCCACCTCCGGGACAGTCTATGGCTACACCTTC

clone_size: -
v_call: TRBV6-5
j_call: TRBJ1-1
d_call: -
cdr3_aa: CASSPSRMGTEAFF
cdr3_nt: TGTGCCAGCAGTCCCTCCAGGATGGGCACTGAAGCTTTCTTT

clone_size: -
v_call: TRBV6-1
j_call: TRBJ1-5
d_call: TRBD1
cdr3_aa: CASSETGGGYQPQHF
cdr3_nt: TGTGCCAGCAGTGAGACAGGGGGAGGATATCAGCCCCAGCATTTT

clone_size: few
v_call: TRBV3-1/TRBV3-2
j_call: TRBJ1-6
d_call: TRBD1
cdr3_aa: CASSRRDSYNSPLHF
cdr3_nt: TGTGCCAGCAGCCGCCGGGACAGCTATAATTCACCCCTCCACTTT

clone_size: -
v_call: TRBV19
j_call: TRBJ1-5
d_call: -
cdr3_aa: CASSIGTRQWGNQPQHF
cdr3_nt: TGTGCCAGTAGTATAGGGACACGCCAGTGGGGCAATCAGCCCCAGCATTTT

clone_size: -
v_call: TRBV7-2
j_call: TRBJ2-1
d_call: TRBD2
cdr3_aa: CASSPSREAYNEQFF
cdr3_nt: TGTGCCAGCAGCCCATCTCGGGAGGCCTACAATGAGCAGTTCTTC

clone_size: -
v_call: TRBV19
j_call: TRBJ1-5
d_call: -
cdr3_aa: CASSSGRQENQPQHF
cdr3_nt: TGTGCCAGTAGTAGTGGTCGACAGGAAAATCAGCCCCAGCATTTT

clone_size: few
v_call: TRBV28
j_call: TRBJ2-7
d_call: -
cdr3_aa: CASSLRGLQGYEQYF
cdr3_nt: TGTGCCAGCAGTTTAAGGGGCCTCCAAGGCTACGAGCAGTACTTC

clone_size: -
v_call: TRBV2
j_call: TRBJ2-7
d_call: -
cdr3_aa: CASSWDRGGTSSYEQYF
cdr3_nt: TGTGCCAGCAGTTGGGACAGAGGGGGGACAAGCTCCTACGAGCAGTACTTC

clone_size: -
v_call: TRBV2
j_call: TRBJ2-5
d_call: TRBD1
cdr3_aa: CASKEQGAGETQYF
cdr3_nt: TGTGCCAGCAAAGAACAGGGGGCTGGAGAGACCCAGTACTTC

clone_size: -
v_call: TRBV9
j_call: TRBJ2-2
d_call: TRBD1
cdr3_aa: CASSAGGPNTGELFF
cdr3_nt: TGTGCCAGCAGCGCAGGGGGCCCGAACACCGGGGAGCTGTTTTTT

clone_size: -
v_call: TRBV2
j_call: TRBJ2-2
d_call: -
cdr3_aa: CASSKGVGRGPSNTGELFF
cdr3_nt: TGTGCCAGCAGTAAAGGCGTAGGAAGAGGTCCCTCGAACACCGGGGAGCTGTTTTTT

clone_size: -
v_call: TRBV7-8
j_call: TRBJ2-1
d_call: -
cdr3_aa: CASSLRGQSPFNEQFF
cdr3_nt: TGTGCCAGCAGCTTAAGAGGGCAGTCGCCCTTCAATGAGCAGTTCTTC

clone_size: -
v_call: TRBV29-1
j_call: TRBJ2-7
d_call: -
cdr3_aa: CSVAGASNSYEQYF
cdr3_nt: TGCAGCGTTGCAGGGGCCAGCAACTCCTACGAGCAGTACTTC

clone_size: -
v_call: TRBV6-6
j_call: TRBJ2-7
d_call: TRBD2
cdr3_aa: CASRLSGAAYEQYF
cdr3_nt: TGTGCCAGCAGACTGAGCGGGGCCGCCTACGAGCAGTACTTC

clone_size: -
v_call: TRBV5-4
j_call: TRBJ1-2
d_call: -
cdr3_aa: CASSADSYGYTF
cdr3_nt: TGTGCCAGCAGCGCCGACAGCTATGGCTACACCTTC

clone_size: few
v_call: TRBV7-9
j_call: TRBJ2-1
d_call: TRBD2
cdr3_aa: CASSLVAGVGEQFF
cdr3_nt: TGTGCCAGCAGCTTAGTAGCGGGGGTAGGTGAGCAGTTCTTC

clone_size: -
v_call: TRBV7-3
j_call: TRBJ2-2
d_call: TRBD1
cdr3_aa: CASSPQGGASGELFF
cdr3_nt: TGTGCCAGCAGCCCCCAAGGGGGCGCGTCCGGGGAGCTGTTTTTT

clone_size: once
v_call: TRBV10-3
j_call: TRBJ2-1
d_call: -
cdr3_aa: CAISSGAYNEQFF
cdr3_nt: TGTGCCATCAGCAGCGGAGCTTACAATGAGCAGTTCTTC

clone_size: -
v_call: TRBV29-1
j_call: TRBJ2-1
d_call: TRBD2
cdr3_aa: CSAQEGDYEYNEQFF
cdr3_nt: TGCAGCGCACAAGAAGGGGACTATGAGTACAATGAGCAGTTCTTC

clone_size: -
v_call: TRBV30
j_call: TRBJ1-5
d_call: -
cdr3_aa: CAWGLGQRNQPQHF
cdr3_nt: TGTGCCTGGGGCCTGGGGCAGCGCAATCAGCCCCAGCATTTT

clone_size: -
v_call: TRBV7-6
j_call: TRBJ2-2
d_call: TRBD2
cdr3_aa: CASSLEAGVTPGELFF
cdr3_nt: TGTGCCAGCAGCTTAGAGGCGGGAGTCACCCCCGGGGAGCTGTTTTTT

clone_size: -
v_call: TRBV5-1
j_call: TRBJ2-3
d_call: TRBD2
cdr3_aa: CASKLAGLLDTQYF
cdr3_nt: TGCGCCAGCAAACTAGCGGGGCTTCTGGATACGCAGTATTTT

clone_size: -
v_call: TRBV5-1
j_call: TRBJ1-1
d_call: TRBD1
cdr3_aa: CASTQGANTEAFF
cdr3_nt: TGCGCCAGCACCCAGGGGGCGAACACTGAAGCTTTCTTT

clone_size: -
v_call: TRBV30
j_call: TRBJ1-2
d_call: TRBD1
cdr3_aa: CAWSVIGDRVKYGYTF
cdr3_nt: TGTGCCTGGAGTGTAATCGGTGACAGGGTGAAGTATGGCTACACCTTC

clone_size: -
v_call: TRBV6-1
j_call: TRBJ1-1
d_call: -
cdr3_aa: CASSEAAVGQPNTEAFF
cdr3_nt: TGTGCCAGCAGTGAAGCTGCAGTCGGACAGCCGAACACTGAAGCTTTCTTT

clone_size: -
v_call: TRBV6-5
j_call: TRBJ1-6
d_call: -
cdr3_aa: CASSYAGWTVESPLHF
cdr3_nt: TGTGCCAGCAGTTACGCTGGGTGGACAGTAGAATCACCCCTCCACTTT

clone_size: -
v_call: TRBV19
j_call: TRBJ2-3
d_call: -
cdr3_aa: CASRGAGASTDTQYF
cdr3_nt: TGTGCCAGTAGAGGAGCAGGGGCCTCCACAGATACGCAGTATTTT

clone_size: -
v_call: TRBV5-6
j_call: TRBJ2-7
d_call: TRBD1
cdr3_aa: CASSYSPGQGGTYEQYF
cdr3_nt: TGTGCCAGCAGCTATTCCCCGGGACAGGGGGGAACCTACGAGCAGTACTTC

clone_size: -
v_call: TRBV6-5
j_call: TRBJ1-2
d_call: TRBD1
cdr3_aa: CASSRDSSHGYTF
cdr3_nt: TGTGCCAGCAGTAGGGACAGTTCCCATGGCTACACCTTC

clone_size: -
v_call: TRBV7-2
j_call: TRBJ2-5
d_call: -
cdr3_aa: CASSLFAELQETQYF
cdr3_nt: TGTGCCAGCAGCTTATTTGCGGAACTCCAAGAGACCCAGTACTTC

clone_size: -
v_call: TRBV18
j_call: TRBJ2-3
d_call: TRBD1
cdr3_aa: CASSHSGTGELLWSTDTQYF
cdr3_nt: TGTGCCAGCTCACATTCGGGGACAGGGGAACTTCTTTGGAGCACAGATACGCAGTATTTT

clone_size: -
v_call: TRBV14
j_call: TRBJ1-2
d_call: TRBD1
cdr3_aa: CASSRQGQGNFYGYTF
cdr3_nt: TGTGCCAGCAGCCGACAGGGACAGGGGAATTTTTATGGCTACACCTTC

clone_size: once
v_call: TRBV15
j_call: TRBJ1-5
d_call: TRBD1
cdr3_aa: CATSRGLTGGNQPQHF
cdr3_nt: TGTGCCACCAGCAGAGGGTTAACAGGGGGCAATCAGCCCCAGCATTTT

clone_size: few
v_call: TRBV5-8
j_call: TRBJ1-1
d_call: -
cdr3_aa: CASSPLMSGRNTEAFF
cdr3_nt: TGTGCCAGCAGCCCTCTGATGTCAGGGCGGAACACTGAAGCTTTCTTT